Listed below are T cell receptor beta chains from one sample, sequenced in a study of cytomegalovirus exposure and HLA in healthy donors. Repertoires were generated with immunoSEQ multiplex PCR, while TCRdb's copy carries only in-frame clones and drops some. The repertoire holds about 110,000 clones, with 70% as singletons. Sequenced material: PBMCs. The receptors derive from a man in his forties or fifties in good health and CMV-seropositive. CDR3s include the opening cysteine and the closing phenylalanine or tryptophan. A D gene is named only where the DNA matches it firmly. Clone size, where shown, is once, few, many, or a class for clones that have expanded.

cdr3_length clone_size d_call v_call cdr3_aa
15 . . TRBV27 CASSSVDSINQPQHF
16 . TRBD1 TRBV5-8 CASSFQGALNTGELFF
13 few . TRBV6-1 CAKGGSWDNEQFF
18 . TRBD1 TRBV10-3 CAIRTGTGGAAGANVLTF
13 few . TRBV2 CASTEETWDEQYF
12 . . TRBV6-5 CASRPGQDEQYF
13 . TRBD2 TRBV30 CAGNLGLGEEQYF
16 few . TRBV4-2 CASSQGGGPSNEKLFF
14 . TRBD2 TRBV18 CASSPSGSFETQYF
14 . . TRBV7-9 CASSLTGLNQPQHF
12 . . TRBV27 CASSLPQGPQYF
15 once . TRBV18 CASSPLPLSNQPQHF
16 . . TRBV9 CASSVEGTGLIYGYTF
18 . TRBD2 TRBV14 CASSQRTSGSWNTGELFF
14 . . TRBV4-1 CASSHPTGGYGYTF
16 once TRBD2 TRBV28 CASSPLAGGPPYEQYF